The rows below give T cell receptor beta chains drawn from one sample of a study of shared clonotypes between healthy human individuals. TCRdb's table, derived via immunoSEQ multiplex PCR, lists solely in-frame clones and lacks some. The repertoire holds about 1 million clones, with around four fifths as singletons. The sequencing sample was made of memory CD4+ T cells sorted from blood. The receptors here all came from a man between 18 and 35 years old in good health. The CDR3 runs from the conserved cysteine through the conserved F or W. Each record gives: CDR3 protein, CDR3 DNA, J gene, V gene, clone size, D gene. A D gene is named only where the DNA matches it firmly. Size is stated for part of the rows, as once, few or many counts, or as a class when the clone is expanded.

CASIRFGGGHNEQFF,TGTGCCAGCATTAGGTTCGGCGGGGGCCACAATGAGCAGTTCTTC,TRBJ2-1,TRBV28,NA,NA
CASRTSSTDTQYF,TGTGCCAGCCGAACTAGCAGCACAGATACGCAGTATTTT,TRBJ2-3,TRBV27,NA,NA
CASSESGGRTDTQYF,TGTGCCAGTTCCGAGAGCGGGGGCCGCACAGATACGCAGTATTTT,TRBJ2-3,TRBV7-3,NA,TRBD2
CASSYTGSNEQFF,TGCGCCAGCAGCTATACAGGGAGCAATGAGCAGTTCTTC,TRBJ2-1,TRBV5-1,NA,NA
CASSLAPGTSGPQETQYF,TGTGCCAGCAGCTTAGCACCCGGGACTAGCGGCCCACAAGAGACCCAGTACTTC,TRBJ2-5,TRBV11-2,NA,TRBD2
CASSFSSYNSPLHF,TGTGCCAGCAGTTTTAGCTCCTATAATTCACCCCTCCACTTT,TRBJ1-6,TRBV27,NA,NA
CASSLDRAGGELFF,TGTGCCAGCAGCTTAGATCGCGCCGGCGGGGAGCTGTTTTTT,TRBJ2-2,TRBV7-2,once,NA
CASSLGGPNEKLFF,TGTGCCAGCAGCTTAGGGGGACCTAACGAAAAACTGTTTTTT,TRBJ1-4,TRBV7-9,NA,NA
CASSLPGQQETQYF,TGTGCCAGCAGCTTGCCGGGACAGCAAGAGACCCAGTACTTC,TRBJ2-5,TRBV5-4,once,TRBD1
CASSLSSGFTDTQYF,TGCGCCAGCAGCCTGTCGAGCGGATTCACAGATACGCAGTATTTT,TRBJ2-3,TRBV5-1,once,NA
CASSLPGLYEQYF,TGCGCCAGCAGCTTGCCGGGACTTTACGAGCAGTACTTC,TRBJ2-7,TRBV5-1,NA,NA
CASSPEEQGVEKLFF,TGTGCCAGCTCACCAGAAGAACAGGGGGTTGAAAAACTGTTTTTT,TRBJ1-4,TRBV18,NA,TRBD1
CARRGTGGTGANVLTF,TGTGCCAGACGCGGGACAGGGGGCACTGGGGCCAACGTCCTGACTTTC,TRBJ2-6,TRBV2,NA,TRBD1
CASSFRTGVTGELFF,TGTGCCAGCAGCTTTCGGACAGGGGTTACCGGGGAGCTGTTTTTT,TRBJ2-2,TRBV5-4,NA,TRBD1
CASSLFFGSGTGAGNTIYF,TGCGCCAGCAGCTTATTTTTTGGGTCCGGGACAGGGGCCGGAAACACCATATATTTT,TRBJ1-3,TRBV5-1,NA,TRBD1
CRWEGQGITTNGYTF,TGCCGCTGGGAGGGACAGGGGATAACCACTAATGGCTACACCTTC,TRBJ1-2,TRBV27,NA,TRBD1
CASSRDRGRGQPQHF,TGTGCCAGCAGCAGAGACAGGGGGCGAGGTCAGCCCCAGCATTTT,TRBJ1-5,TRBV5-4,NA,TRBD1
CASATSGRADTQYF,TGCGCCAGCGCGACTAGCGGGAGAGCAGATACGCAGTATTTT,TRBJ2-3,TRBV5-1,NA,TRBD2
CASSPNPTGNYGYTF,TGTGCCAGCAGCCCAAACCCCACAGGAAACTATGGCTACACCTTC,TRBJ1-2,TRBV9,once,NA
CASSRDSPDRAHEQYF,TGTGCCAGCAGCCGCGACTCCCCGGACAGGGCCCACGAGCAGTACTTC,TRBJ2-7,TRBV7-2,many,TRBD1
CASSERGSTGDRNTQYF,TGTGCCAGCAGTGAAAGGGGATCTACGGGGGATCGGAATACGCAGTATTTT,TRBJ2-3,TRBV6-1,NA,NA
CASRGDRGRTYEQYF,TGTGCCAGCAGGGGGGACAGGGGGAGGACCTACGAGCAGTACTTC,TRBJ2-7,TRBV6-1,once,TRBD1
CASSFQGVGNTEAFF,TGTGCCAGCAGTTTCCAGGGGGTGGGGAACACTGAAGCTTTCTTT,TRBJ1-1,TRBV27,NA,TRBD1
CASSLLTGSSGNTIYF,TGTGCCAGCAGTTTATTGACCGGATCCTCTGGAAACACCATATATTTT,TRBJ1-3,TRBV28,NA,NA
CASSGVFGLAAPGSSYEQYF,TGTGCCAGCAGTGGAGTTTTTGGACTAGCGGCTCCAGGGAGCTCCTACGAGCAGTACTTC,TRBJ2-7,TRBV2,NA,TRBD2
CASSVSTGIAGNTIYF,TGTGCCAGCAGCGTCTCGACAGGGATCGCTGGAAACACCATATATTTT,TRBJ1-3,TRBV9,NA,TRBD1
CAISEGRGTDTQYF,TGTGCCATCAGTGAAGGGCGGGGCACAGATACGCAGTATTTT,TRBJ2-3,TRBV10-3,NA,NA
CASSRGSGTLNEQFF,TGTGCCAGCTCACGGGGTAGCGGGACCCTCAATGAGCAGTTCTTC,TRBJ2-1,TRBV18,NA,TRBD2
CASSLGAGENEKLFF,TGTGCCAGCAGCTTAGGAGCAGGGGAAAATGAAAAACTGTTTTTT,TRBJ1-4,TRBV5-5,NA,NA
CASSDGAIQETQYF,TGTGCCAGCAGTGACGGAGCGATCCAAGAGACCCAGTACTTC,TRBJ2-5,TRBV6-1,NA,NA
CASSIGAGTQYF,TGTGCCAGTAGTATTGGGGCGGGTACGCAGTATTTT,TRBJ2-3,TRBV19,NA,NA
CAVQQGQNSPLHF,TGTGCCGTCCAACAGGGCCAAAATTCACCCCTCCACTTT,TRBJ1-6,TRBV10-3,NA,NA
CASSLVGTGIGREAFF,TGTGCCAGCAGCTTGGTCGGGACAGGAATAGGACGTGAAGCTTTCTTT,TRBJ1-1,TRBV5-4,NA,TRBD1
CASGQGERADTQYF,TGTGCCAGCGGTCAGGGGGAGCGGGCAGATACGCAGTATTTT,TRBJ2-3,TRBV5-4,NA,NA
CASSFFGGRADEQYF,TGTGCCAGCAGCTTTTTTGGCGGGAGGGCGGACGAGCAGTACTTC,TRBJ2-7,TRBV7-9,few,TRBD2
CASSLSGAVDTEAFF,TGTGCCAGCAGCCTTTCAGGGGCGGTCGACACTGAAGCTTTCTTT,TRBJ1-1,TRBV6-5,NA,NA
CASRRYRGGTDTQYF,TGTGCCAGTCGGAGGTACAGGGGAGGCACAGATACGCAGTATTTT,TRBJ2-3,TRBV19,NA,TRBD1
CASSLAAGGQPQHF,TGTGCCAGCAGCTTGGCCGCCGGGGGTCAGCCCCAGCATTTT,TRBJ1-5,TRBV5-6,NA,NA
CASGRAGGFSYEQYF,TGTGCCAGCGGGAGAGCGGGAGGATTTTCCTACGAGCAGTACTTC,TRBJ2-7,TRBV9,NA,TRBD2
CASRPPGTDTQYF,TGTGCCAGCAGGCCTCCCGGCACAGATACGCAGTATTTT,TRBJ2-3,TRBV2,NA,NA
CASSGQGVVRYGYTF,TGTGCCAGTTCGGGACAGGGGGTCGTCCGCTATGGCTACACCTTC,TRBJ1-2,TRBV18,NA,TRBD1
CASSLGEAPAEKLFF,TGTGCCAGCAGTCTAGGGGAGGCCCCGGCCGAAAAACTGTTTTTT,TRBJ1-4,TRBV2,NA,NA
CASSQDRAAFYEQYF,TGCGCCAGCAGCCAAGATAGGGCAGCTTTCTACGAGCAGTACTTC,TRBJ2-7,TRBV4-3,NA,NA
CASSPDRNYGYTF,TGTGCCAGCAGCCCGGACAGAAACTATGGCTACACCTTC,TRBJ1-2,TRBV11-2,NA,NA
CASSYSDQDSPLHF,TGTGCCAGCAGTTACTCGGATCAAGATTCACCCCTCCACTTT,TRBJ1-6,TRBV6-5,NA,NA
CAWSGGYQETQYF,TGTGCCTGGAGCGGGGGGTACCAAGAGACCCAGTACTTC,TRBJ2-5,TRBV30,NA,TRBD2
CASSPPVGYGYTF,TGTGCCAGCAGCCCCCCGGTCGGCTATGGCTACACCTTC,TRBJ1-2,TRBV7-2,NA,NA
CASSAGQNTEAFF,TGTGCCAGCAGTGCCGGGCAGAACACTGAAGCTTTCTTT,TRBJ1-1,TRBV6-1,NA,NA